These 11 T cell receptor beta chains share one sample of origin, sequenced in a study of CD4+ T cells in melanoma. Generated by immunoSEQ multiplex PCR, the TCRdb table keeps only in-frame clones and is missing some. The sample carries about 10,000 clones, around 67% recorded once. The specimen sequenced was cells from a culture (not recorded whether cultured in vitro). These receptors originate from a human donor with melanoma.

The chain uses TRBV7-3 and TRBJ2-1, with D possibly being TRBD1 (6 bases). Germline-derived CDR1 and CDR2 are SGHTA and FQGTGA. The germline V and J ends were trimmed by 5 bases and 5 bases, with 10 bases remaining between them. The CDR3 extends over 13 amino acids. CDR3 amino acids: CASSTDSHNEQFF. The CDR3 DNA reads as TGTGCCAGCAGCACGGACAGTCACAATGAGCAGTTCTTC. Full variable domain (rest looked up from reference TRBV7-3 and TRBJ2-1): GAGVSQTPSNKVTEKGKYVELRCDPISGHTALYWYRQSLGQGPEFLIYFQGTGAADDSGLPNDRFFAVRPEGSVSTLKIQRTERGDSAVYLCASSTDSHNEQFFGPGTRLTVL.

V gene TRBV10-3 combines with J gene TRBJ1-1, with D uncertain. From germline, CDR1 is ENHRY and CDR2 SYGVKD. CDR3 length: 13 amino acids. The germline V and J ends were trimmed by 2 bases and 8 bases, with 12 bases remaining between them. The CDR3, as DNA: TGTGCCATCAGTGAGACGGGGTGGGGAGAAGCTTTCTTT. This codes for CAISETGWGEAFF.

The chain is built from TRBV5-1 and TRBJ1-2; D is uncertain. This CDR3 is 13 amino acids long. CDR1 and CDR2 from the germline V gene are SGHRS and YFSETQ. Trimming took 0 bases from V and 8 from J, leaving 11 bases between them. The CDR3 coding sequence is TGCGCCAGCAGCTTGGCTGGGATCCGCGGCTACACCTTC. It yields the protein CASSLAGIRGYTF.

This sequence joins TRBV2 and TRBJ2-3, with D possibly TRBD2 on 7 matching bases. The V gene's germline CDR1 is SNHLY and CDR2 FYNNEI. V lost 6 bases to trimming and J lost 4 bases, with 20 bases between them. The CDR3 is 16 residues long. The CDR3 coding sequence is TGTGCCAGCAGAGGACTAGGGGGATCAGTAGCAGATACGCAGTATTTT. Protein product: CASRGLGGSVADTQYF.

This chain links TRBV27 with TRBJ1-4; D perhaps matches TRBD1 (6 bases). Trimming removed 5 bases at V and 7 bases at J, with 17 bases between. CDR1 is MNHEY and CDR2 is SMNVEV in the germline V gene (reference sequence). This CDR3 region has 15 residues. In DNA, the CDR3 is TGTGCCAGCAGTCGAATAAGGGGAGGGGGTGAAAAACTGTTTTTT. This gives the protein CASSRIRGGGEKLFF.

The genes are TRBV10-3 and TRBJ1-2; D uncertain. Germline lookup yields CDR1 ENHRY and CDR2 SYGVKD. CDR3 length: 14 residues. V was clipped by 6 bases and J by 3 bases, with 14 bases between them. DNA for the CDR3: TGTGCCATCAGCAAGACTACTCCCTACTATGGCTACACCTTC. It specifies CAISKTTPYYGYTF.

The J gene is TRBJ1-1, the V gene TRBV5-6; D is uncertain. The CDR3 extends over 14 amino acids. V lost 4 bases and J lost 6, with 16 bases in between. CDR1 and CDR2 (germline): SGHDT, YYEEEE. CDR3 bases: TGTGCCAGCAGCCGTATAACTACGAGGCCTGAAGCTTTCTTT. Its protein is CASSRITTRPEAFF.

This clone was seen more than once but under ten times. V usage is TRBV5-4 and J usage is TRBJ1-6; 9 nucleotides match TRBD1. Trimming removed 4 bases from V and 10 bases from J; junction bases left unmatched: 12. This CDR3 region has 16 residues. Germline CDR1 SGHNT, CDR2 YYREEE (reference sequence). CDR3: CASSLTGQGWGSPLHF. The CDR3 bases are TGTGCCAGCAGCCTCACCGGACAGGGGTGGGGGTCACCCCTCCACTTT.

V usage is TRBV2 and J usage is TRBJ2-7; no firm D call. V lost 5 bases, J lost 0 bases, and 5 bases lay in between. Germline CDR1 reads SNHLY; CDR2 reads FYNNEI. The CDR3 has 12 amino acids. DNA of the CDR3: TGTGCCAGCAGTCCGAGCTCCTACGAGCAGTACTTC. Its protein is CASSPSSYEQYF.

A few counts support this clone. The rearrangement uses TRBV18 and TRBJ2-1, with TRBD2 matching over 8 bases. The length of the CDR3 is 16 residues. Trimming took 2 bases from V and 8 from J; bases not matched to a gene: 11. CDR1 KGHSH and CDR2 LQKENI come from the germline V gene. As DNA, the CDR3 is TGTGCCAGCTCACCAGATTCCGGGGGGGCCAGGGATGAGCAGTTCTTC. It specifies CASSPDSGGARDEQFF.

This chain joins TRBV5-8 and TRBJ2-7, with 7 nucleotides matching TRBD2. The length of the CDR3 is 15 residues. The V gene end was trimmed by 6 bases and the J gene end by 5 bases; junction bases not matched to a gene: 14. The germline CDR1 and CDR2 sequences are SGHTS and YDEGEE. Here the CDR3 reads CASTIRRGSVNEQYF. In nucleotides, the CDR3 is TGTGCCAGCACCATCCGGCGGGGGTCGGTCAACGAGCAGTACTTC. Based on the CDR3 plus reference TRBV5-8 and TRBJ2-7, the full variable domain is EAGVTQSPTHLIKTRGQQATLRCSPISGHTSVYWYQQALGLGLQFLLWYDEGEERNRGNFPPRFSGRQFPNYSSELNVNALELEDSALYLCASTIRRGSVNEQYFGPGTRLTVT.